The clone carrying this T cell receptor (beta chain) has a single count. Its specificity is not known. These data come from a study of cytomegalovirus exposure and HLA in healthy donors. Across the whole study: The 110 or so validation repertoires used a platform that matched the one used for the 600 to 700 first-cohort repertoires, as a later analysis reported. General study findings and limits: Generally TCR sequences proved uncommon, though certain public TCRs appeared in numerous donors. The classifier reportedly diagnosed cytomegalovirus status with high sensitivity and specificity. A list of 150 to 200 TCR beta chains associated with cytomegalovirus was given.

This CDR3 has 15 residues. The junction had 3 bases not matched to a gene; V was cut back by 5 bases and J by 3 bases. Germline V gives CDR1 SGHAT, CDR2 FQNNGV. The data were produced by immunoSEQ multiplex PCR, yet TCRdb's version contains in-frame clones alone and is incomplete. Here the sample spans over 130,000 clones, around nine tenths being singletons. Sequenced sample: PBMCs. This sequence was found in a man between 18 and 29 years old in good health and CMV-seropositive. The V and J genes are TRBV11-2 and TRBJ1-3, with 11 bases identical to TRBD1. The DNA for the CDR3 is TGTGCCAGCAGCCCAGGGACAGGGGGTGGAAACACCATATATTTT. Its translation: CASSPGTGGGNTIYF.